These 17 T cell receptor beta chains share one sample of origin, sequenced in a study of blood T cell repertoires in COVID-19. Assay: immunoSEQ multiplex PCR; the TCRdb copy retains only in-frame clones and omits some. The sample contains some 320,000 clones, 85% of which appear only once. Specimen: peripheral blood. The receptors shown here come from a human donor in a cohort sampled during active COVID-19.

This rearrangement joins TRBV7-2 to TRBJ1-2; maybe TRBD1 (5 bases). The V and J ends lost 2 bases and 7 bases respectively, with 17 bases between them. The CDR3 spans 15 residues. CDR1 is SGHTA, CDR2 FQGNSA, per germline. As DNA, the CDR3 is TGTGCCAGCAGCTTATTAACGGGGGGGTTTTCTGGCTACACCTTC. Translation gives CASSLLTGGFSGYTF. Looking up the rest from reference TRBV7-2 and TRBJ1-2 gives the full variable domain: GAGVSQSPSNKVTEKGKDVELRCDPISGHTALYWYRQSLGQGLEFLIYFQGNSAPDKSGLPSDRFSAERTGGSVSTLTIQRTQQEDSAVYLCASSLLTGGFSGYTFGSGTRLTVV.

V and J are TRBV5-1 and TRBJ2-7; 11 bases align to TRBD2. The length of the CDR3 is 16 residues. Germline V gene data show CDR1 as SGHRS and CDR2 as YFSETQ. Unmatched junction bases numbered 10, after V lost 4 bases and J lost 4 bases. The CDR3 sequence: CASSHEGLAVRYEQYF. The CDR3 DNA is TGCGCCAGCAGCCACGAGGGACTAGCGGTGAGATACGAGCAGTACTTC.

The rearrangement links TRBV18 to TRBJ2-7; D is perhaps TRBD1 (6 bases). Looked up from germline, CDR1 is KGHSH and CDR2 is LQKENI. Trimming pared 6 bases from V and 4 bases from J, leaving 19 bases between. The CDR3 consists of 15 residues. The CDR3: CASSLIPGHEYEQYF. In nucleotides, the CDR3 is TGTGCCAGCTCGCTAATACCGGGACACGAATACGAGCAGTACTTC.

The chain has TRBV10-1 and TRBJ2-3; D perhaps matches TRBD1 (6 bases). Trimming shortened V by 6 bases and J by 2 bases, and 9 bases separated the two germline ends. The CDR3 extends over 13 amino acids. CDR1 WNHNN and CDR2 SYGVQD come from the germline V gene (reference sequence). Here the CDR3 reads CASRGASTDTQYF. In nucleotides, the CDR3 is TGCGCCAGCAGGGGGGCTTCCACAGATACGCAGTATTTT.

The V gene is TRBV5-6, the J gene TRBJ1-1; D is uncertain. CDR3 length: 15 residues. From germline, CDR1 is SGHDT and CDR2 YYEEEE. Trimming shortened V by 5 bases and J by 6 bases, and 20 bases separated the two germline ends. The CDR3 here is CASRSDARGTSEAFF. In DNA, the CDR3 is TGTGCCAGCAGGTCGGATGCCCGGGGAACCTCTGAAGCTTTCTTT.

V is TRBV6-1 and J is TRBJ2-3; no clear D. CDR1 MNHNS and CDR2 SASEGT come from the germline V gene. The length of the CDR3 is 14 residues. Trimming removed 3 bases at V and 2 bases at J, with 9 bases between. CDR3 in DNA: TGTGCCAGCAGTGAGGGCAGATACACAGATACGCAGTATTTT. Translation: CASSEGRYTDTQYF.

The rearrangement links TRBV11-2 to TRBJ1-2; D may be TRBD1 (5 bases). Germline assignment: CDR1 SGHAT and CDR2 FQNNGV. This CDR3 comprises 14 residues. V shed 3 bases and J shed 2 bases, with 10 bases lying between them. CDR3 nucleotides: TGTGCCAGCAGCTTGACAGTTGCGAACTATGGCTACACCTTC. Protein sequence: CASSLTVANYGYTF. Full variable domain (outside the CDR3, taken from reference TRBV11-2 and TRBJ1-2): EAGVAQSPRYKIIEKRQSVAFWCNPISGHATLYWYQQILGQGPKLLIQFQNNGVVDDSQLPKDRFSAERLKGVDSTLKIQPAKLEDSAVYLCASSLTVANYGYTFGSGTRLTVV.

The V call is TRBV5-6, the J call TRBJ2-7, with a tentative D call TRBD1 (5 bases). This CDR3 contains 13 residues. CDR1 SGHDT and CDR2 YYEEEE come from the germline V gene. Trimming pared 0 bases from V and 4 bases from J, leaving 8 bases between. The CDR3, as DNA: TGTGCCAGCAGCTTGGGACAGCTATACGAGCAGTACTTC. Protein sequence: CASSLGQLYEQYF.

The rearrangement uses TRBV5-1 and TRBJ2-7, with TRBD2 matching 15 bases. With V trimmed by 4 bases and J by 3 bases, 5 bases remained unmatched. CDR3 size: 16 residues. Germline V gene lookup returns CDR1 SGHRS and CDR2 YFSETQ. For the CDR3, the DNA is TGCGCCAGCAGCCCGGGACTAGCGGGGGGCTACTACGAGCAGTACTTC. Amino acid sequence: CASSPGLAGGYYEQYF.

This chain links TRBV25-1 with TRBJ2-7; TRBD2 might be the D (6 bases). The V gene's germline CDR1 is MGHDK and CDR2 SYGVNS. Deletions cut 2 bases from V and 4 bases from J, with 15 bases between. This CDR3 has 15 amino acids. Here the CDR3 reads CASSEGRGFGYEQYF. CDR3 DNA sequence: TGTGCCAGCAGTGAAGGGCGGGGATTTGGGTACGAGCAGTACTTC.

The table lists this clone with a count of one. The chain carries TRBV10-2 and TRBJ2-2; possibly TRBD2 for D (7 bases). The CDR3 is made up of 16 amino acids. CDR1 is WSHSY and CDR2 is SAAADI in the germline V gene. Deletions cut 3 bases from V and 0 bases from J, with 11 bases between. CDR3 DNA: TGCGCCAGCAGTGAAAGGGGGGGCTCGAACACCGGGGAGCTGTTTTTT. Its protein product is CASSERGGSNTGELFF.

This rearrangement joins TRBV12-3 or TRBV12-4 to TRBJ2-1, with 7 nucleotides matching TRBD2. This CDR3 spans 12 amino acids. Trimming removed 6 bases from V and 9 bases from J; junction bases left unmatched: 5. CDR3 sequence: CASSSGRGEQFF. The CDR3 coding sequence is TGTGCCAGCAGCTCGGGGAGGGGTGAGCAGTTCTTC.

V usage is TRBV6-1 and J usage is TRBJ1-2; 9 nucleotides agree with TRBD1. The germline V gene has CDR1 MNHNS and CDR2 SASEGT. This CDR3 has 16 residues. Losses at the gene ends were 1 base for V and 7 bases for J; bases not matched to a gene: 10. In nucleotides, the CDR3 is TGTGCCAGCAGTGAAGGTCACAGGGGGCTCTCCGGTGGCTACACCTTC. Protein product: CASSEGHRGLSGGYTF.

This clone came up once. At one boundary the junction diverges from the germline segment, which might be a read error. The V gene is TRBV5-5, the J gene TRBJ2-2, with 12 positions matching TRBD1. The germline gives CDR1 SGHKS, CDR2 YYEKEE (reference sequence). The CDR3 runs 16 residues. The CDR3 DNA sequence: TGTGCCAGCGGCTTGGGGACAGGGGGCCCCACCGGGGAGCTGTTTTTT. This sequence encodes CASGLGTGGPTGELFF.

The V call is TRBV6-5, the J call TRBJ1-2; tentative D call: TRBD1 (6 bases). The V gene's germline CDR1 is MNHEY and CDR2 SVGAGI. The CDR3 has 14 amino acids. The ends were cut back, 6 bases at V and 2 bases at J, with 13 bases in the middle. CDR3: CASRRQASNYGYTF. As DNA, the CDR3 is TGTGCCAGCAGGCGACAGGCTTCCAACTATGGCTACACCTTC.

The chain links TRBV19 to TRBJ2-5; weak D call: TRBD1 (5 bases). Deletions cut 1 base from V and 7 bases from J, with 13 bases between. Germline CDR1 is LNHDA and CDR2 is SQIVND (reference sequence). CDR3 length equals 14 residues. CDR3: CASSIGPDIVTQYF. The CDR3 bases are TGTGCCAGTAGTATAGGACCGGACATTGTGACCCAGTACTTC.

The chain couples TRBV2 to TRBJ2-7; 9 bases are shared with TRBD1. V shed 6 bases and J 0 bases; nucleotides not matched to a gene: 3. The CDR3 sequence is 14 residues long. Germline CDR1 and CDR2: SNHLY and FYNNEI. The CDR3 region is CASRRTGVSYEQYF. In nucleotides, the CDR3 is TGTGCCAGCAGGAGGACAGGGGTCTCCTACGAGCAGTACTTC.